Listed below are T cell receptor beta chains from one sample, sequenced in a study of cytomegalovirus exposure and HLA in healthy donors. The protocol was immunoSEQ multiplex PCR, while the TCRdb copy is restricted to in-frame clones and leaves out a portion. Here the sample spans over 200,000 clones, around 73% being singletons. The sample was PBMCs. All receptors come from a male donor in good health and CMV-seronegative. Each CDR3 is given without its conserved first and last residue.

v_gene: TRBV15
len: 16
j_gene: TRBJ2-5
CDR3aa: ATSGTLGLGTISETQY

v_gene: TRBV5-1
len: 12
j_gene: TRBJ1-1
CDR3aa: ASSTGQERAEAF

v_gene: TRBV7-2
len: 13
j_gene: TRBJ1-5
CDR3aa: ASSPEVGVYQPQH

v_gene: TRBV2
len: 14
j_gene: TRBJ2-1
CDR3aa: ASSGLAGGPRGEQF

v_gene: TRBV5-1
len: 14
j_gene: .
CDR3aa: ASSLGLAGGVSEQY

v_gene: TRBV7-6
len: 18
j_gene: TRBJ1-4
CDR3aa: ASSLDPPTGQGLLNEKLF

v_gene: TRBV15
len: 12
j_gene: TRBJ2-7
CDR3aa: ATSRVRQSYEQY

v_gene: TRBV7-2
len: 13
j_gene: TRBJ2-1
CDR3aa: ASSRSGRVNNEQF

v_gene: TRBV7-2
len: 15
j_gene: TRBJ2-5
CDR3aa: ASSSGDRGLPQETQY

v_gene: TRBV19
len: 13
j_gene: TRBJ2-1
CDR3aa: ASSIDRPGPNEQF

v_gene: TRBV7-9
len: 13
j_gene: TRBJ1-1
CDR3aa: ASSAAQGSGTEAF

v_gene: TRBV18
len: 19
j_gene: TRBJ2-2
CDR3aa: ASSRRPGLAGRASNTGELF